A selection of T cell receptor beta chains follows, all from one sample in a study of PD-1 blockade in classical Hodgkin lymphoma. Measured with immunoSEQ multiplex PCR; TCRdb has only the in-frame clones, and not every one. The sample shows tens of thousands of clones, more than 85% of them seen only once. Sequenced material: peripheral blood mononuclear cells (PBMCs). All receptors come from a human donor with classical Hodgkin lymphoma. Each CDR3 is given with its conserved first and last residue. Each record gives: J gene, V gene, D gene, clone size, CDR3 DNA, CDR3 protein. A D gene is named only where the DNA matches it firmly. Not all rows give a size; the values are once, few, many and, for expanded clones, a class.

>TRBJ2-7|TRBV28|.|once
TGTGCCAGCAGGCCAGGGGGGGCAACTTACGAGCAGTACTTC
CASRPGGATYEQYF
>TRBJ1-6|TRBV2|.|few
TGTGCCAGCAGTGTAGACCCCACGTGCCACTTT
CASSVDPTCHF
>TRBJ1-2|TRBV7-6|TRBD1|.
TGTGCCAGCAGCTTATCTCCCCTTTACAGGGGCGAAGGCTACACCTTC
CASSLSPLYRGEGYTF
>TRBJ2-1|TRBV19|.|once
TGTGCCAGTAGTATTCCTAGGAGGGGGGGCAATGAGCAGTTCTTC
CASSIPRRGGNEQFF
>TRBJ2-5|TRBV9|.|.
TGTGCCAGCAGCGCCGGAGACTCCGAGGGAACCCAGTACTTC
CASSAGDSEGTQYF
>TRBJ2-7|TRBV5-1|TRBD1|.
TGCGCCAGCAGCCGCACAGGGGGCGAAAGTATTGAGCAGTACTTC
CASSRTGGESIEQYF
>TRBJ2-2|TRBV5-4|.|.
TGTGCCAGCAGCCGGGACCACACCGGGGAGCTGTTTTTT
CASSRDHTGELFF
>TRBJ2-1|TRBV5-6|TRBD2|.
TGTGCCAGCAGCTGGGGACTAGCGGATTACAATGAGCAGTTCTTC
CASSWGLADYNEQFF
>TRBJ1-4|TRBV6-5|.|once
TGTGCCAGCAGTTATTCGGGTACAGGGAGGGAAAAACTGTTTTTT
CASSYSGTGREKLFF
>TRBJ1-1|TRBV7-6|.|.
TGTGCCAGCAGGCCCGACAGGATGAACACTGAAGCTTTCTTT
CASRPDRMNTEAFF
>TRBJ2-3|TRBV11-2|.|.
TGTGCCAGCAGCGACCGGACTAACTTGGGGGATACGCAGTATTTT
CASSDRTNLGDTQYF
>TRBJ1-2|TRBV27|.|.
TGTGCCAGCAGTGGTGCGGGTATCGGCTATGGCTACACCTTC
CASSGAGIGYGYTF
>TRBJ2-1|TRBV11-1|TRBD1|.
TGTGCCAGCAGCAAAACTCCGGGACAGGGGGACAATGAGCAGTTCTTC
CASSKTPGQGDNEQFF
>TRBJ1-1|TRBV29-1|.|.
TGCAGCCATTCGACGGCAGGGAAGAACGGTGGAGCTGAAGCTTTCTTT
CSHSTAGKNGGAEAFF
>TRBJ2-7|TRBV27|.|.
TGTGCCAGCAGTTTGGATGCAGCTACCTACGAGCAGTACTTC
CASSLDAATYEQYF
>TRBJ2-2|TRBV19|TRBD2|.
TGTGCCAGTAGTATTGGTACAGCGGGAGTGTGGAACACCGGGGAGCTGTTTTTT
CASSIGTAGVWNTGELFF
>TRBJ2-2|TRBV10-3|TRBD2|.
TGTGCCATCAGTGAGAGCCCTTCAGCGGGGGGGTTCGCGAACACCGGGGAGCTGTTTTTT
CAISESPSAGGFANTGELFF
>TRBJ2-4|TRBV15|.|.
TGTGCCACCAGCAGAGGTCGGAGTCTTAACATTCAGTACTTC
CATSRGRSLNIQYF
>TRBJ2-7|TRBV9|.|.
TGTGCCAGCAGCACGGACCCCCGCACCTACGAGCAGTACTTC
CASSTDPRTYEQYF
>TRBJ2-5|TRBV18|.|.
TGTGCCAGCTCACCCGCTTCGAGGGAGACCCAGTACTTC
CASSPASRETQYF
>TRBJ2-5|TRBV2|.|once
TGTGCCAGCCATCGGGGGCAGGGAGTGACCCAGTACTTC
CASHRGQGVTQYF
>TRBJ2-1|TRBV7-2|TRBD1|.
TGTGCCAGCAGCGACCGACAGGGGCAATCGGATGAGCAGTTCTTC
CASSDRQGQSDEQFF
>TRBJ2-3|TRBV5-3|.|.
TGTGCCAGAAGCTTAGTATCTGGGAAGAGCACAGATACGCAGTATTTT
CARSLVSGKSTDTQYF
>TRBJ2-7|TRBV2|.|.
TGTGCCAGCAGTGACGTGGGGAGAACCCGCTACGAGCAGTACTTC
CASSDVGRTRYEQYF
>TRBJ2-1|TRBV5-1|TRBD2|.
TGCGCCAGCAGCTCACTAGCGGGAGTTCAAAATGAGCAGTTCTTC
CASSSLAGVQNEQFF
>TRBJ2-1|TRBV5-4|.|.
TGTGCCAGCAGCTTGGGGGTAGCGGAGGGTAGCCGCAATGAGCAGTTCTTC
CASSLGVAEGSRNEQFF
>TRBJ2-7|TRBV4-1|TRBD1|.
TGCGCCAGCAGCCCCCGGACAGGGGCCTACGAGCAGTACTTC
CASSPRTGAYEQYF
>TRBJ1-1|TRBV19|.|.
TGTGCCAGTAGTACGGAGCTGAACACTGAAGCTTTCTTT
CASSTELNTEAFF
>TRBJ1-1|TRBV10-3|.|.
TGTGCCATCAGTGAGTCAGACCAAAAGGCTTTCTTT
CAISESDQKAFF
>TRBJ2-1|TRBV20-1|.|.
TGCACTCCGCCTAGCATCGATGAGCAGTTCTTC
CTPPSIDEQFF
>TRBJ2-1|TRBV4-1|.|.
TGCGCCAGCAGCCTCGGGACGCTCGGGGAGCAGTTCTTC
CASSLGTLGEQFF
>TRBJ2-1|TRBV7-2|TRBD2|.
TGTGCCAGCAGCTTAGAGCGTCGAGGAGGACTAGCGGTTAACAATGAGCAGTTCTTC
CASSLERRGGLAVNNEQFF
>TRBJ2-7|TRBV2|.|.
TGTGCCAGCAGTGAGGGGTACGAGCAGTACTTC
CASSEGYEQYF
>TRBJ2-2|TRBV19|TRBD1|.
TGTGCCAGTAGCGGACAGGGCTACACCGGGGAGCTGTTTTTT
CASSGQGYTGELFF
>TRBJ2-7|TRBV11-2|.|.
TGTGCCAGCAGCTTAGCGTCGGGACGGCTTTACGAGCAGTACTTC
CASSLASGRLYEQYF
>TRBJ2-1|TRBV11-2|.|few
TGTGCCAGCAGCTGGGGGCAGGGAACGGGGTGGGAGCAGTTCTTC
CASSWGQGTGWEQFF
>TRBJ2-5|TRBV9|TRBD1|.
TGTGCCAGCAGCGTAGGAGGGACAGGAGTCCAAGAGACCCAGTACTTC
CASSVGGTGVQETQYF
>TRBJ1-3|TRBV25-1|.|.
TGTGCCAGCACCCCCCTGGGCGGAATAGAATACACTGGAAACACCATATATTTT
CASTPLGGIEYTGNTIYF
>TRBJ2-7|TRBV7-3|.|.
TGTGCCAGCAGCCCTAGCTGGGGAGAAGAGCAGTACTTC
CASSPSWGEEQYF
>TRBJ2-7|TRBV9|.|.
TGTGCCAGCAGCGCGGGACCTTCAGATACCTACGAGCAGTACTTC
CASSAGPSDTYEQYF
>TRBJ2-2|TRBV5-1|.|.
TGCGCCAGCAGCTTGGGCGGCGCGAACACCGGGGAGCTGTTTTTT
CASSLGGANTGELFF
>TRBJ1-2|TRBV30|.|.
TGTGCCTGGAGTGTCAACTATGGCTACACCTTC
CAWSVNYGYTF
>TRBJ2-3|TRBV6-5|.|.
TGTGCCAGCAGTCGTGGAGATACGCAGTATTTT
CASSRGDTQYF
>TRBJ1-1|TRBV29-1|.|.
TGCAGCGTTGACAGGGGCGGTGAAGCTTTCTTT
CSVDRGGEAFF
>TRBJ1-5|TRBV5-1|.|few
TGCGCCAGCAGCGAGGGGCCTGGGCAGCCCCAGCATTTT
CASSEGPGQPQHF
>TRBJ1-1|TRBV5-1|.|.
TGCGCCAGCAGCTTTGGAGGGAAAAGCACTGAAGCTTTCTTT
CASSFGGKSTEAFF